Each of the 17 T cell receptor beta chains below was sequenced from the same sample in a study of cytomegalovirus exposure and HLA in healthy donors. It was with 60 Vbeta and 13 Jbeta primers that the PCR ran. TCRdb keeps only in-frame clones here, not all; method: immunoSEQ multiplex PCR. This table holds 100,000 to 120,000 clones, approximately 86% found once. Material for sequencing was PBMCs. The origin of the receptors is a man between 40 and 49 years old in good health and CMV-seronegative.

This chain connects TRBV19 to TRBJ1-5; 9 bases align to TRBD1. The CDR3 runs 16 residues. V shed 4 bases, J shed 6 bases, and the junction held 10 bases outside the gene matches. CDR1 LNHDA and CDR2 SQIVND come from the germline V gene (reference sequence). The CDR3 sequence is CASSTFPGQGFQPQHF. In DNA, the CDR3 is TGTGCCAGTAGTACCTTTCCGGGACAGGGATTTCAGCCCCAGCATTTT.

The V and J genes are TRBV30 and TRBJ1-2; D might be TRBD1 (5 bases). This CDR3 comprises 14 residues. The V and J ends lost 8 bases and 4 bases respectively, with 20 bases between them. The germline CDR1 and CDR2 sequences are GTSNPN and SVGIG (reference sequence). The DNA of the CDR3 is TGTGCCGCCGGCCGACTAGGGGTTAGCTATGGCTACACCTTC. Encoded protein: CAAGRLGVSYGYTF.

The chain is built from TRBV7-2 and TRBJ2-5, with 8 bases aligning to TRBD1. This CDR3 spans 13 amino acids. Germline V gene data show CDR1 as SGHTA and CDR2 as FQGNSA. With 5 bases clipped from V and 4 bases from J, the junction kept 3 bases outside the gene matches. Here the CDR3 reads CASSGQGGETQYF. As DNA, the CDR3 is TGTGCCAGCAGCGGACAGGGAGGAGAGACCCAGTACTTC.

The CDR3 DNA reads as TGTGCCAGCAGCGGTCGGCGGGGGGCGGGAGAGACCCAGTACTTC. This encodes CASSGRRGAGETQYF. V and J are TRBV7-2 and TRBJ2-5, with 8 bases aligning to TRBD2. This CDR3 contains 15 residues. CDR1 SGHTA and CDR2 FQGNSA come from the germline V gene. V lost 5 bases to trimming and J lost 4 bases; unmatched junction nucleotides: 9.

V is TRBV11-2 and J is TRBJ2-5, with 8 positions matching TRBD2. The CDR3 is 14 residues long. Germline V gene sequence: CDR1 SGHAT, CDR2 FQNNGV. Trimming took 3 bases from V and 4 from J; bases not matched to a gene: 4. The DNA for the CDR3 is TGTGCCAGCAGCTTTGGGACTAGTGTAGAGACCCAGTACTTC. It encodes CASSFGTSVETQYF.

V usage is TRBV5-1 and J usage is TRBJ2-7; TRBD2 aligns across 8 bases. The CDR3 runs 16 residues. With V trimmed by 0 bases and J by 4 bases, 9 bases remained unmatched. Germline V gene sequence: CDR1 SGHRS, CDR2 YFSETQ. The CDR3 DNA follows: TGCGCCAGCAGCTTGGTCCCCAGCGGGGGACATTACGAGCAGTACTTC. Residues: CASSLVPSGGHYEQYF.

This clone has more than one count but fewer than ten. This chain joins TRBV6-5 and TRBJ1-1, with a tentative D call TRBD1 (6 bases). Per germline, CDR1 MNHEY and CDR2 SVGAGI. The CDR3 has 15 amino acids. The germline V and J ends were trimmed by 5 bases and 0 bases, with 13 bases remaining between them. The CDR3 DNA reads TGTGCCAGCAGTCCCCGGACAGCGATGAACACTGAAGCTTTCTTT. As protein: CASSPRTAMNTEAFF.

The chain employs TRBV7-6 and TRBJ2-6; 9 nucleotides match TRBD1. After removal of 4 bases from V and 0 bases from J, the junction contained 4 bases not matched to a gene. The CDR3 runs to 17 residues. CDR1 SGHVS and CDR2 FNYEAQ come from the germline V gene. As DNA, the CDR3 is TGTGCCAGCAGCTCCGGGACAGGGTTCTCTGGGGCCAACGTCCTGACTTTC. Protein product: CASSSGTGFSGANVLTF. The variable domain in full, completed from reference TRBV7-6 and TRBJ2-6, reads GAGVSQSPRYKVTKRGQDVALRCDPISGHVSLYWYRQALGQGPEFLTYFNYEAQQDKSGLPNDRFSAERPEGSISTLTIQRTEQRDSAMYRCASSSGTGFSGANVLTFGAGSRLTVL.

The chain is built from TRBV27 and TRBJ2-6; TRBD1 agrees at 8 bases. This CDR3 is 17 amino acids long. V trimming: 6 bases; J trimming: 0 bases; junction bases outside the gene matches: 7. Looked up from germline, CDR1 is MNHEY and CDR2 is SMNVEV (reference sequence). The CDR3 sequence is CASSLTGVNSGANVLTF. The CDR3 region has the DNA TGTGCCAGCAGCCTGACAGGGGTGAACTCTGGGGCCAACGTCCTGACTTTC.

Here the CDR3 DNA reads TGTGCCATCAGTGGATCGACAGGGGGCAAGTACGAGCAGTACTTC. This translates into CAISGSTGGKYEQYF. This chain links TRBV10-3 with TRBJ2-7, with 10 bases lining up with TRBD1. Germline CDR1 is ENHRY and CDR2 is SYGVKD. The CDR3 has 15 amino acids. Trimming removed 4 bases from V and 4 bases from J; junction bases left unmatched: 7.

The chain is built from TRBV19 and TRBJ1-5, with 9 positions matching TRBD1. Trimming cost V 7 bases and J 0 bases; bases outside gene matches: 7. CDR3 length: 16 amino acids. Germline CDR1 and CDR2: LNHDA and SQIVND (reference sequence). For the CDR3, the DNA is TGTGCCAGTAAGCTCGGACAGGGGATTAGCAATCAGCCCCAGCATTTT. This codes for CASKLGQGISNQPQHF.

This clone appeared once. The chain couples TRBV30 to TRBJ1-2; unclear D gene. The CDR3 sequence is 14 residues long. Per germline, CDR1 GTSNPN and CDR2 SVGIG (reference sequence). V was shortened by 7 bases and J by 4 bases, with 19 bases between the two germline ends. DNA for the CDR3: TGTGCCTTGGAGGGAGCGTCGACCCCCTATGGCTACACCTTC. Amino acid sequence: CALEGASTPYGYTF. The entire variable domain, with the rest obtained from reference TRBV30 and TRBJ1-2, is as follows: SQTIHQWPATLVQPVGSPLSLECTVEGTSNPNLYWYRQAAGRGLQLLFYSVGIGQISSEVPQNLSASRPQDRQFILSSKKLLLSDSGFYLCALEGASTPYGYTFGSGTRLTVV.

CDR3 residues: CASSRNRDSSSYEQYF. The CDR3 coding sequence is TGTGCCAGCAGCAGGAATCGGGACAGTAGTTCCTACGAGCAGTACTTC. J is TRBJ2-7 and V is TRBV11-2; 7 bases map to TRBD1. This CDR3 has 16 amino acids. The germline V gene encodes CDR1 SGHAT and CDR2 FQNNGV. The ends lost 5 bases at V and 1 base at J; junction bases unmatched: 11.

The chain links TRBV5-1 to TRBJ1-6; D is unclear. The CDR3 consists of 13 residues. CDR1 is SGHRS, CDR2 YFSETQ, per germline. The V and J ends lost 4 bases and 8 bases respectively, with 10 bases between them. This CDR3 is CASSREDYSPLHF. Written as DNA, the CDR3 is TGCGCCAGCAGCCGGGAGGACTATTCACCCCTCCACTTT. The full variable domain, its missing parts supplied by reference TRBV5-1 and TRBJ1-6, is KAGVTQTPRYLIKTRGQQVTLSCSPISGHRSVSWYQQTPGQGLQFLFEYFSETQRNKGNFPGRFSGRQFSNSRSEMNVSTLELGDSALYLCASSREDYSPLHFGNGTRLTVT.

The rearrangement joins TRBV9 to TRBJ2-2; D perhaps matches TRBD2 (7 bases). Germline values: CDR1 SGDLS, CDR2 YYNGEE. The CDR3 is 17 residues long. The V and J ends lost 0 bases and 4 bases respectively, with 16 bases between them. This chain's CDR3 is CASSVGEGGPGTGELFF. CDR3 DNA: TGTGCCAGCAGCGTAGGGGAGGGGGGTCCGGGCACCGGGGAGCTGTTTTTT.

The rearrangement uses TRBV28 and TRBJ1-6; D possibly corresponds to TRBD1 (5 bases). Between the trimmed V and J ends, which lost 7 bases and 3 bases, there was a span of 16 bases. CDR3 length: 16 residues. Per germline, CDR1 MDHEN and CDR2 SYDVKM. The CDR3 bases are TGTGCCAGCAATATCCGGCAGGGCATCTATAATTCACCCCTCCACTTT. Its translation is CASNIRQGIYNSPLHF.

V and J are TRBV2 and TRBJ2-7; 7 bases map to TRBD2. The V segment lost 3 bases and the J segment 9 bases; nucleotides outside the gene matches: 8. CDR3 size: 13 residues. CDR1 and CDR2 from the germline V gene are SNHLY and FYNNEI. The CDR3 DNA reads as TGTGCCAGCAGTGAGAGGAGGGAGGGCGGGCAGTACTTC. Its protein is CASSERREGGQYF.